A selection of T cell receptor beta chains follows, all from one sample in a study of blood T cell repertoires in COVID-19. Repertoires were generated with immunoSEQ multiplex PCR, while TCRdb's copy carries only in-frame clones and drops some. The sample includes approximately 290,000 clones, around 89% of them seen just once. Sample: peripheral blood. The receptors were sampled from a man aged 25-45 years with acute or convalescent COVID-19. CDR3s leave out the opening cysteine and the closing phenylalanine or tryptophan.

v_call	j_call	cdr3_aa
TRBV28	TRBJ1-1	ASSFFTGEAF
TRBV7-3	TRBJ1-1	ASSLRQGVEAF
TRBV21-1	TRBJ2-3	ASSKKVAGSLTDTQY
TRBV24-1	TRBJ1-2	ATSGERQGLSYGYT
TRBV18	TRBJ1-1	ASSPSAGNTEAF
TRBV18	TRBJ1-1	ASSLSRRENTEAF
TRBV30	TRBJ2-2	AWSVYPGATGELF
TRBV30	TRBJ2-1	AWSTLAGRNEQF
TRBV2	TRBJ1-1	ASSDTGLRTEAF
TRBV29-1	TRBJ2-5	SVPSVGQGETQY
TRBV6-5	TRBJ2-1	ASSSRPPAYNEQF
TRBV7-8	TRBJ2-7	ASSLGQGGDEQY
TRBV7-9	TRBJ1-1	ASSFGDFLNTEAF
TRBV6-5	TRBJ1-2	ASRPTGRGYGYT
TRBV21-1	TRBJ2-6	ASSKALGTAVLGGANVLT
TRBV27	TRBJ2-3	ASSLSAGRDTQY
TRBV5-1	TRBJ2-3	ASSLGGTGDTQY
TRBV19	TRBJ2-2	ASSLRTSLIGELF
TRBV24-1	TRBJ2-1	ATSDPKRTSSYNEQF
TRBV28	TRBJ1-1	ASSLGARGAEAF
TRBV5-6	TRBJ2-3	ASSLAGGLPDTQY
TRBV6-1	TRBJ2-7	ASSEYYGTGDEQY
TRBV10-2	TRBJ2-6	ASSLQDSGANVLT
TRBV10-1	TRBJ2-7	ASSAQVVHEQY
TRBV25-1	TRBJ1-1	ASSEYLFDTEAF
TRBV6-5	TRBJ2-1	ASRTLRDSYNEQF
TRBV19	TRBJ1-4	ASSYRVTNEKLF
TRBV12-3/TRBV12-4	TRBJ1-2	ASSTLVYGYT
TRBV9	TRBJ1-3	ASSGSAGNTIY
TRBV7-8	TRBJ2-3	ASSLGQGGPDTQY
TRBV20-1	TRBJ2-5	SAYLTGTQY
TRBV5-1	TRBJ2-7	ASGLSSGTGYYEQY
TRBV28	TRBJ1-2	ASSSWTGGGYT
TRBV4-1	TRBJ2-7	ASSLSGTSAYEQY
TRBV30	TRBJ1-3	AWRPGRSGNTIY
TRBV3-1/TRBV3-2	TRBJ1-4	ASSTRGRGQENEKLF
TRBV19	TRBJ1-5	ASTQGVRINQPQH
TRBV19	TRBJ1-1	ASSIDDRGRGNTEAF
TRBV6-1	TRBJ2-3	ASSEQADTQY
TRBV28	TRBJ2-1	ASNPGSSYNEQF
TRBV24-1	TRBJ2-7	ATSDLQMGGRHRAPANEQY
TRBV6-5	TRBJ1-2	ASSYDSYGYT
TRBV18	TRBJ1-4	ASSPQQEPNEKLF
TRBV11-2	TRBJ2-1	ASSSGTGPYNEQF
TRBV7-6	TRBJ2-7	ASSQSRQGSYEQY
TRBV14	TRBJ1-1	ASSPDRGMAEAF
TRBV11-2	TRBJ1-5	ASSLQGGNQPQH
TRBV5-6	TRBJ1-6	ASSSRQVLTPLH
TRBV6-5	TRBJ1-1	ASSYDRGRPAF
TRBV28	TRBJ1-6	ASRAGTATSYNSPLH
TRBV5-8	TRBJ2-1	ASSLEGQSYNEQF
TRBV5-1	TRBJ2-7	ASSAAGTTNEQY
TRBV6-5	TRBJ1-2	ASRGGRSYGYT
TRBV19	TRBJ2-7	ASSAGTTYEQY
TRBV4-2	TRBJ2-1	ASSQAHRDRAYNEQF
TRBV2	TRBJ1-5	ASKPDRGSNQPQH
TRBV7-9	TRBJ2-3	ASSFLSVDTQY
TRBV19	TRBJ1-2	ASSIQGQLYGYT
TRBV27	TRBJ1-5	ASGRNLDRANQPQH